This section outlines one T cell receptor beta chain sequence together with its context. Antigen: not known. Time point meaning: week 47, end of study. One vaccine dose held 300 ug of mutant IDH1 20-mer peptide and came with topical imiquimod. This sample is drawn from a study of a mutant IDH1 vaccine in newly diagnosed glioma. Trimming took off 2 bases at V and 7 bases at J, with 13 bases between the two ends. Germline loops: CDR1 SGHRS, CDR2 YFSETQ. This CDR3 region has 13 residues. Assay used: immunoSEQ multiplex PCR; TCRdb lists only in-frame clones, some missing. The sample carries tens of thousands of clones, around three fifths recorded once. General study results and limits: No link was apparently found between pseudoprogression and changes in top peripheral T cell clonotypes.

The sequence derives from a man aged 35 to 55 with glioma. Some clones in this sample may be carry-over from other donors' samples. This chain connects TRBV5-1 to TRBJ2-7; D tentatively reads TRBD1 or TRBD2 (5 bases each). The starting material was peripheral blood mononuclear cells (PBMCs), obtained from a glioma patient whose treatment included an IDH1 peptide vaccine. This chain's CDR3 is CASSFLRGREQYF. The CDR3 region has the DNA TGCGCCAGCAGCTTTCTCCGGGGCCGGGAGCAGTACTTC.